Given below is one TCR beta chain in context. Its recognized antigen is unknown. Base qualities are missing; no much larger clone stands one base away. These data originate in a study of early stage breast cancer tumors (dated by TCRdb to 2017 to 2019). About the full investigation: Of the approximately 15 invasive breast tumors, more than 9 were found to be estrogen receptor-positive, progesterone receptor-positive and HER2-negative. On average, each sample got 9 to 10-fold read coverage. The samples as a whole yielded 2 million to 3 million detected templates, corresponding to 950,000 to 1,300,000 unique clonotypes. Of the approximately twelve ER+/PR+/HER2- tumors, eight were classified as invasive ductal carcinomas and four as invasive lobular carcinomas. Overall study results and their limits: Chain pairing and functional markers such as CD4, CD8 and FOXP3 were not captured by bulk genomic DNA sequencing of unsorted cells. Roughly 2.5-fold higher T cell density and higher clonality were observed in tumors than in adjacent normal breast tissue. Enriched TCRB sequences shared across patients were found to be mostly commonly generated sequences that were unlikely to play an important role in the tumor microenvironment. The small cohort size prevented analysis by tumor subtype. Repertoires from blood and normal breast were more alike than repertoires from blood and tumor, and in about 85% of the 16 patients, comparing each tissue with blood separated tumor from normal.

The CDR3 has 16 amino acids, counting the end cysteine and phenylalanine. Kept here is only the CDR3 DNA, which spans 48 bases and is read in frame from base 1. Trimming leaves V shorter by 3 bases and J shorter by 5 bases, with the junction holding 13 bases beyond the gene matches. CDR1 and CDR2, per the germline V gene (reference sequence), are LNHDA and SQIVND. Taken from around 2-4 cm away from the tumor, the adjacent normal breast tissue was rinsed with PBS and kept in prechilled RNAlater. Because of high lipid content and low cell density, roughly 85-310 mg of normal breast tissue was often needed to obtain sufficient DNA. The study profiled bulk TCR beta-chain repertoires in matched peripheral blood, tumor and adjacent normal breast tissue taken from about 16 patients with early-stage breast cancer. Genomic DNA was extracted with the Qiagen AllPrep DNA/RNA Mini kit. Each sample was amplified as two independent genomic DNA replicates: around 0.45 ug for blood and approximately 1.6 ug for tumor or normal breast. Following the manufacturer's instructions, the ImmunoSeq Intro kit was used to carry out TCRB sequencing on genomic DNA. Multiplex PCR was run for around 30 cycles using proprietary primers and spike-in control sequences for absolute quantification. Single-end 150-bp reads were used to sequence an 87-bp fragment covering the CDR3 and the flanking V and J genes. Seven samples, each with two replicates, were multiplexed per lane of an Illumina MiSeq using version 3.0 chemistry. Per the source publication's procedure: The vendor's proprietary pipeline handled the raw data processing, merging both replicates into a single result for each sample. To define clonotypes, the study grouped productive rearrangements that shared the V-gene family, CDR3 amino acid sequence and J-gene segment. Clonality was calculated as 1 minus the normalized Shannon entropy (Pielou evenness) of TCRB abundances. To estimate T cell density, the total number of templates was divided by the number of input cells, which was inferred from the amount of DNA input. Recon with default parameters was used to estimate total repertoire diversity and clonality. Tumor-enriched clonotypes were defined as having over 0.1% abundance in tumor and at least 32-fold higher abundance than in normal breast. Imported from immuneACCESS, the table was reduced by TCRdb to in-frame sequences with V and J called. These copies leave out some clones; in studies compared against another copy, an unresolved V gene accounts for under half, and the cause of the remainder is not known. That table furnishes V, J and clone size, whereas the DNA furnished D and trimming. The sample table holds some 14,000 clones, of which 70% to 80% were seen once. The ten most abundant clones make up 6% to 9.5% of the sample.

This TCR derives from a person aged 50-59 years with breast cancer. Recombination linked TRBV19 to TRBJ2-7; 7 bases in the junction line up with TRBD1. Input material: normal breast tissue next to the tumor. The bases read TGTGCCAGTAGTATCTCAGCGACAGGGCTGTGGAACGAGCAGTACTTC. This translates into CASSISATGLWNEQYF.